Following are 10 T cell receptor beta chains from one sample sequenced in a study of OX40 agonist ivuxolimab in advanced cancers. Some clones are missing from TCRdb's copy, which holds only in-frame ones; the method was immunoSEQ multiplex PCR. The sample consists of around 120,000 clones, approximately 92% of them appearing once. This material consisted of CD4+ or CD8+ T cells sorted from blood, taken in a trial of the OX40 agonist ivuxolimab. The receptors were sampled from an adult with an advanced solid tumor such as melanoma, head and neck, liver or kidney cancer.

The chain joins TRBV7-8 to TRBJ2-4, with TRBD1 identical over 7 bases. This CDR3 region has 17 residues. CDR1 SGHVS and CDR2 FQNEAQ come from the germline V gene. Germline trimming cut 5 bases from V and 7 bases from J; bases unmatched to any gene: 17. DNA of the CDR3: TGTGCCAGCAGCAGAACCAAACAGGGGATGGGGGCCAACATTCAGTACTTC. Encoded protein: CASSRTKQGMGANIQYF.

The rearrangement links TRBV6-5 to TRBJ1-6; D is ambiguous. The CDR3 contains 14 residues. Germline V lookup: CDR1 MNHEY, CDR2 SVGAGI. Trimming stripped 7 bases from V and 7 bases from J, with 14 bases between. The chain's CDR3 is CASKVPSPNSPLHF. In DNA form, the CDR3 reads TGTGCCAGCAAGGTCCCAAGTCCGAATTCACCCCTCCACTTT.

V and J are TRBV28 and TRBJ1-5, with a possible D match to TRBD1 (5 bases). In germline, CDR1 is MDHEN, CDR2 SYDVKM. Deletions cut 8 bases from V and 1 base from J, with 18 bases between. CDR3 length: 16 amino acids. Here the CDR3 reads CASAGLIRGSNQPQHF. CDR3 nucleotide sequence: TGTGCCAGCGCTGGTCTTATCCGGGGCAGCAATCAGCCCCAGCATTTT.

V gene TRBV7-2 combines with J gene TRBJ2-7; perhaps TRBD1 as D (5 bases). The CDR3 runs to 14 residues. The germline CDR1 and CDR2 sequences are SGHTA and FQGNSA. V shed 5 bases and J shed 4 bases, with 15 bases lying between them. CDR3 sequence reads: CASSRRFGAYEQYF. DNA of the CDR3: TGTGCCAGCAGCCGTCGCTTTGGGGCTTACGAGCAGTACTTC.

This chain uses TRBV5-1 with TRBJ1-3; the match to TRBD1 covers 8 bases. From germline, CDR1 is SGHRS and CDR2 YFSETQ. With 6 bases clipped from V and 0 bases from J, the junction kept 8 bases outside the gene matches. This CDR3 comprises 16 residues. CDR3 protein: CASTAGGTGSGNTIYF. The CDR3 DNA reads TGCGCCAGCACCGCCGGGGGGACAGGCTCTGGAAACACCATATATTTT.

This clone was seen only a few times. The V gene is TRBV5-1, the J gene TRBJ2-1; TRBD1 agrees at 12 bases. Germline V gene sequence: CDR1 SGHRS, CDR2 YFSETQ. Unmatched junction bases numbered 11, after V lost 0 bases and J lost 10 bases. The CDR3 contains 17 residues. CDR3 loop: CASSLVSAGQGAYEQFF. The CDR3 region has the DNA TGCGCCAGCAGCTTGGTTAGTGCGGGACAGGGGGCATACGAGCAGTTCTTC. The full variable domain, its missing parts supplied by reference TRBV5-1 and TRBJ2-1, is KAGVTQTPRYLIKTRGQQVTLSCSPISGHRSVSWYQQTPGQGLQFLFEYFSETQRNKGNFPGRFSGRQFSNSRSEMNVSTLELGDSALYLCASSLVSAGQGAYEQFFGPGTRLTVL.

This clone has only one observation. V is TRBV6-5 and J is TRBJ1-5; 7 bases line up with TRBD1. V was clipped by 7 bases and J by 7 bases; unmatched bases: 7. CDR1 is MNHEY and CDR2 is SVGAGI in the germline V gene. The CDR3 is 13 residues long. The CDR3 is CASKDRAGQPQHF. The CDR3 bases are TGTGCCAGCAAAGACAGGGCGGGACAGCCCCAGCATTTT.

V is TRBV9 and J is TRBJ2-7; D is perhaps TRBD1 (6 bases). CDR3 size: 15 residues. Per germline, CDR1 SGDLS and CDR2 YYNGEE. The germline V and J ends were trimmed by 4 bases and 4 bases, with 18 bases remaining between them. The CDR3 spells CASSTRDGQLYEQYF. The CDR3 DNA follows: TGTGCCAGCAGCACTAGGGATGGACAGTTGTACGAGCAGTACTTC. The full variable domain, completed using reference TRBV9 and TRBJ2-7, is DSGVTQTPKHLITATGQRVTLRCSPRSGDLSVYWYQQSLDQGLQFLIQYYNGEERAKGNILERFSAQQFPDLHSELNLSSLELGDSALYFCASSTRDGQLYEQYFGPGTRLTVT.

J is TRBJ2-5 and V is TRBV4-1; weak D call: TRBD2 (5 bases). V gave up 1 base and J gave up 2 bases, with 11 bases separating them. Germline CDR1 MGHRA, CDR2 YSYEKL. The CDR3 length is 15 residues. The CDR3 bases are TGCGCCAGCAGCCAAGGCGGGCAGTATCAAGAGACCCAGTACTTC. The encoded protein is CASSQGGQYQETQYF.

The chain's CDR3 is CASSGGATENIQYF. In DNA, the CDR3 is TGTGCCAGCTCGGGGGGGGCCACCGAAAACATTCAGTACTTC. The chain combines TRBV18 with TRBJ2-4; possibly TRBD2 for D (7 bases). V was shortened by 6 bases and J by 5 bases, with 14 bases between the two germline ends. The CDR3 consists of 14 residues. CDR1 KGHSH and CDR2 LQKENI come from the germline V gene.